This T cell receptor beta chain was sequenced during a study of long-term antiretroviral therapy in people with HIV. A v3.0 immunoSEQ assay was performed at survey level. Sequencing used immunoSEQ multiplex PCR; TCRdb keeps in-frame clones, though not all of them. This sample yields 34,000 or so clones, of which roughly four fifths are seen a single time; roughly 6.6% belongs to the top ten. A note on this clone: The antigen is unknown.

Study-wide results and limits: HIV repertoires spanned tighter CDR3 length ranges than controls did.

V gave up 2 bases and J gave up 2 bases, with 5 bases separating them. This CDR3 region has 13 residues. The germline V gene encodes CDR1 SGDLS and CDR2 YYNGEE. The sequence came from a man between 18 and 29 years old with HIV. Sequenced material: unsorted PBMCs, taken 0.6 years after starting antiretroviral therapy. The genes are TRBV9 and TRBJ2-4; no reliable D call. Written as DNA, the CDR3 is TGTGCCAGCAGCGTGGGCACCAAAAACATTCAGTACTTC. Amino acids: CASSVGTKNIQYF.